These 15 T cell receptor beta chains originate from one sample sequenced in a study of cytotoxic CD8 clonotypes in ibrutinib-treated CLL. Assay: immunoSEQ multiplex PCR; the TCRdb copy retains only in-frame clones and omits some. The sample contains almost 85,000 clones, around 84% of which appear only once. The sample consisted of PBMCs, taken before ibrutinib treatment. Receptors originate from a human donor with chronic lymphocytic leukemia.

This chain joins TRBV5-1 and TRBJ2-7; perhaps TRBD1 as D (6 bases). Trimming left V 5 bases short and J 0 bases short, with 6 bases between. The germline CDR1 and CDR2 sequences are SGHRS and YFSETQ. This CDR3 is built from 12 residues. This chain's CDR3 is CASRGGSYEQYF. The DNA of the CDR3 is TGCGCCAGCAGAGGGGGCTCCTACGAGCAGTACTTC.

The chain carries TRBV21-1 and TRBJ1-5. TRBV21-1 is a recognized pseudogene. This CDR3 contains 15 residues. This CDR3 is CASSKLGGSNQPQHF. CDR3 sequence (DNA): TGTGCCAGCAGCAAACTTGGGGGGAGCAATCAGCCCCAGCATTTT.

The V call is TRBV28, the J call TRBJ1-4; 7 bases align to TRBD1. The CDR3 has 14 amino acids. Germline CDR1 is MDHEN and CDR2 is SYDVKM. The trim removed 2 bases at V and 5 bases at J, leaving 2 bases unmatched. As DNA, the CDR3 is TGTGCCAGCAGTTTAGACAGGGTCAATGAAAAACTGTTTTTT. This encodes CASSLDRVNEKLFF.

This chain joins TRBV9 and TRBJ1-1; 7 nucleotides line up with TRBD1. The V gene's germline CDR1 is SGDLS and CDR2 YYNGEE. The CDR3 extends over 12 amino acids. With V trimmed by 0 bases and J by 10 bases, 3 bases remained unmatched. The chain's CDR3 is CASSVGRGRAFF. Written as DNA, the CDR3 is TGTGCCAGCAGCGTAGGAAGGGGGCGAGCTTTCTTT.

This chain links TRBV4-1 with TRBJ2-3; TRBD1 is a possible D gene (6 bases). CDR1 and CDR2 (germline): MGHRA, YSYEKL. The V end lost 5 bases, the J end lost 4 bases, and 16 bases lay between the germline ends. The CDR3 has 15 amino acids. CDR3 sequence: CASSEQQGLADTQYF. The CDR3 DNA reads TGCGCCAGCAGCGAACAACAGGGTCTCGCAGATACGCAGTATTTT.

This clone appeared a single time. This rearrangement joins TRBV19 to TRBJ2-5; 12 nucleotides align to TRBD2. Germline CDR1 and CDR2: LNHDA and SQIVND (reference sequence). This CDR3 comprises 13 residues. The ends lost 6 bases at V and 4 bases at J; junction bases unmatched: 0. CDR3 sequence: CASRTSGRETQYF. DNA of the CDR3: TGTGCCAGTAGGACTAGCGGGAGAGAGACCCAGTACTTC.

The chain joins TRBV6-1 to TRBJ1-1; a possible D gene is TRBD1 (6 bases). The CDR3 spans 15 residues. Per the germline V gene, CDR1 is MNHNS and CDR2 is SASEGT. Trimming took 4 bases from V and 5 from J, leaving 17 bases between them. The CDR3 sequence: CASSGFRGSATEAFF. The CDR3 coding sequence is TGTGCCAGCAGTGGGTTCAGGGGTTCTGCAACTGAAGCTTTCTTT.

A note on this clone: The same CDR3 is also encoded by other DNA sequences in this sample. The V and J genes are TRBV4-2 and TRBJ2-7, with 11 nucleotides matching TRBD2. This CDR3 spans 17 amino acids. Germline CDR1 is LGHNA and CDR2 is YNFKEQ. Germline trimming cut 1 base from V and 5 bases from J; bases unmatched to any gene: 10. The CDR3 DNA reads TGTGCCAGCAGCCAAGTGTTCGGCCTAGCGGGAGGAGACGAGCAGTACTTC. It is translated as CASSQVFGLAGGDEQYF.

The gene calls are TRBV7-2 and TRBJ2-7; 12 bases are shared with TRBD2. V dropped 2 bases and J dropped 0; count of bases not matched to a gene: 2. This CDR3 has 16 amino acids. Germline V gives CDR1 SGHTA, CDR2 FQGNSA. CDR3 bases: TGTGCCAGCAGCTTAACTAGCGGGAGGTACTCCTACGAGCAGTACTTC. It yields the protein CASSLTSGRYSYEQYF.

This rearrangement joins TRBV5-1 to TRBJ2-1, with D perhaps matching TRBD2 (7 bases). Trimming cost V 6 bases and J 9 bases, with 19 bases left between them. This CDR3 region has 14 residues. CDR1 and CDR2 (germline): SGHRS, YFSETQ. DNA for the CDR3: TGCGCCAGCACCCCAGGTGGGGGGGCGGCTGAGCAGTTCTTC. Amino acids: CASTPGGGAAEQFF.

This clone was seen only once. The V call is TRBV5-6, the J call TRBJ1-2, with 10 bases identical to TRBD1. Germline V gene sequence: CDR1 SGHDT, CDR2 YYEEEE. This CDR3 is built from 15 residues. J lost 3 bases, V lost 3 bases, and 5 bases had no gene match. The CDR3, as DNA: TGTGCCAGCAGCTCTCCGGGACAGGGGCACTATGGCTACACCTTC. Amino acid sequence: CASSSPGQGHYGYTF.

The chain is built from TRBV18 and TRBJ1-4, with 7 positions matching TRBD1. In germline, CDR1 is KGHSH, CDR2 LQKENI. With 4 bases clipped from V and 4 bases from J, the junction kept 6 bases outside the gene matches. The CDR3 has 15 residues. The CDR3 loop reads CASSRSTGYNEKLFF. Here the CDR3 DNA reads TGTGCCAGCTCACGATCGACAGGGTATAATGAAAAACTGTTTTTT. The full variable domain, with the rest looked up from reference TRBV18 and TRBJ1-4, is NAGVMQNPRHLVRRRGQEARLRCSPMKGHSHVYWYRQLPEEGLKFMVYLQKENIIDESGMPKERFSAEFPKEGPSILRIQQVVRGDSAAYFCASSRSTGYNEKLFFGSGTQLSVL.

The chain links TRBV28 to TRBJ1-1; D remains ambiguous. The CDR3 has 12 residues. Trimming pared 5 bases from V and 5 bases from J, leaving 9 bases between. The germline V gene encodes CDR1 MDHEN and CDR2 SYDVKM. CDR3 residues: CASSPVITEAFF. CDR3 DNA sequence: TGTGCCAGCAGTCCAGTGATAACTGAAGCTTTCTTT.

V is TRBV28 and J is TRBJ1-5; the D gene is possibly TRBD1 (5 bases). The V gene's germline CDR1 is MDHEN and CDR2 SYDVKM. The V gene lost 5 bases and the J gene lost 2 bases, with 16 bases spanning the gap. The CDR3 is made up of 16 amino acids. In nucleotides, the CDR3 is TGTGCCAGCAGTGCCGCATTCGGGGACGGCAATCAGCCCCAGCATTTT. Encoded protein: CASSAAFGDGNQPQHF.

The V call is TRBV7-2, the J call TRBJ2-2; 10 bases fit TRBD2. V trimming: 8 bases; J trimming: 5 bases; junction bases outside the gene matches: 8. This CDR3 spans 15 amino acids. Germline V lookup: CDR1 SGHTA, CDR2 FQGNSA. The CDR3 region is CASLVSGRSTGELFF. The CDR3, as DNA: TGTGCCAGCCTAGTTAGCGGGAGGAGTACCGGGGAGCTGTTTTTT.